This T cell receptor (beta chain) appears in the sequencing data of a study of response to subunit inactivated influenza vaccine. Whole-study findings and limits: There was a suggestion from the authors that each seasonal influenza vaccination recruits few new T cells.

A few counts support this clonotype. Its matching antigen is unknown. TCRdb called the RT-PCR reads again in MiXCR, with one record for every CDR3 protein. The sample contains about 190,000 distinct CDR3 sequences, 13% to 15% of which appear only once. Trimming removed 0 bases at V and 6 bases at J, with 22 bases between. The V gene's germline CDR1 is SGHRS and CDR2 YFSETQ. The length of the CDR3 is 17 residues. The sample here was CD8+ T cells sorted from PBMCs, taken roughly 5 days after vaccination. The clonotype was recovered from a man aged 50 to 59 who received an inactivated influenza vaccine. The chain couples TRBV5-1 to TRBJ2-7; D is possibly TRBD2 (7 bases). The CDR3, as DNA: TGCGCCAGCAGCTTGGCTGGGGGGGGCATCGGGATAGGCGAGCAGTACTTC. This gives the protein CASSLAGGGIGIGEQYF. The full variable domain, with the rest looked up from reference TRBV5-1 and TRBJ2-7, is KAGVTQTPRYLIKTRGQQVTLSCSPISGHRSVSWYQQTPGQGLQFLFEYFSETQRNKGNFPGRFSGRQFSNSRSEMNVSTLELGDSALYLCASSLAGGGIGIGEQYFGPGTRLTVT.